What follows are 17 T cell receptor beta chains derived from one specimen sequenced in a study of OX40 agonist ivuxolimab in advanced cancers. Produced via immunoSEQ multiplex PCR; TCRdb's table is partial and in-frame only. The sample shows 99,000 or so clones, approximately 93% of them seen only once. Here the sequenced sample was CD4+ or CD8+ T cells sorted from blood, taken in a trial of the OX40 agonist ivuxolimab. The receptors originated from an adult with an advanced solid tumor such as melanoma, head and neck, liver or kidney cancer.

The chain carries TRBV6-6 and TRBJ1-2; 7 bases align to TRBD1. CDR3 length: 13 residues. The V and J ends lost 6 bases and 3 bases, in that order; junction bases with no gene match: 4. CDR1 MNHNY and CDR2 SVGAGI come from the germline V gene (reference sequence). The DNA for the CDR3 is TGTGCCAGCAGAGTACAGGGGTACTATGGCTACACCTTC. Its translation: CASRVQGYYGYTF.

The chain couples TRBV2 to TRBJ2-4; 7 bases agree with TRBD1. The length of the CDR3 is 17 residues. The V segment lost 0 bases and the J segment 2 bases; nucleotides outside the gene matches: 7. The germline V gene encodes CDR1 SNHLY and CDR2 FYNNEI. The CDR3 spells CASSEARGGSTKNIQYF. CDR3 sequence (DNA): TGTGCCAGCAGTGAAGCGCGAGGGGGCAGCACCAAAAACATTCAGTACTTC.

The rearrangement links TRBV7-9 to TRBJ2-1; 8 nucleotides line up with TRBD1. The CDR3 length is 11 residues. V shed 8 bases, J shed 10 bases, and the junction held 4 bases outside the gene matches. Germline V gene lookup returns CDR1 SEHNR and CDR2 FQNEAQ (reference sequence). Here the CDR3 DNA reads TGTGCCAGCGGACAGGGAGGCGAGCAGTTCTTC. Translating gives CASGQGGEQFF.

The chain has TRBV11-2 and TRBJ2-7, with D possibly TRBD2 on 6 matching bases. Germline CDR1 reads SGHAT; CDR2 reads FQNNGV. The CDR3 sequence is 12 residues long. Between the trimmed V and J ends, which lost 2 bases and 4 bases, there was a span of 6 bases. The CDR3 DNA is TGTGCCAGCAGCTTAAGCGGGTACGAGCAGTACTTC. As protein: CASSLSGYEQYF.

The chain joins TRBV19 to TRBJ2-4, with D possibly being TRBD1 (6 bases). With 5 bases removed from V and 0 bases from J, the gap between germline ends came to 20 bases. Germline assignment: CDR1 LNHDA and CDR2 SQIVND (reference sequence). CDR3 length: 18 amino acids. The CDR3 is CASSPRNNRELAKNIQYF. In DNA form, the CDR3 reads TGTGCCAGTAGTCCCCGGAATAACAGGGAACTAGCCAAAAACATTCAGTACTTC.

The chain recombines TRBV28 with TRBJ2-4; D gene ambiguous. V was cut by 6 bases and J by 3 bases, with 15 bases left in between. CDR1 and CDR2 from the germline V gene are MDHEN and SYDVKM. The CDR3 loop spans 15 amino acids. The CDR3 bases are TGTGCCAGCAGCACGGCAGAGAAGGTCAAAAACATTCAGTACTTC. Amino acids: CASSTAEKVKNIQYF.

V is TRBV7-8 and J is TRBJ1-5; no clear D. This CDR3 is 14 amino acids long. V shed 3 bases and J shed 4 bases, with 10 bases lying between them. Germline V gene lookup returns CDR1 SGHVS and CDR2 FQNEAQ. The CDR3 DNA sequence: TGTGCCAGCAGCTTTGAACCGAGGAATCAGCCCCAGCATTTT. Amino acid sequence: CASSFEPRNQPQHF.

The chain links TRBV9 to TRBJ2-7, with D uncertain. This CDR3 is 14 amino acids long. Germline-derived CDR1 and CDR2 are SGDLS and YYNGEE. Trimming took 0 bases from V and 0 from J, leaving 7 bases between them. This chain's CDR3 is CASSVESFSYEQYF. CDR3 DNA sequence: TGTGCCAGCAGCGTAGAGAGTTTCTCCTACGAGCAGTACTTC.

CDR3 sequence (DNA): TGTGCCAGTTTGAGTGGACTAGCGCGGTACGAGCAGTACTTC. This gives the protein CASLSGLARYEQYF. This chain links TRBV2 with TRBJ2-7; 9 nucleotides agree with TRBD2. In germline, CDR1 is SNHLY, CDR2 FYNNEI. V dropped 9 bases and J dropped 4; count of bases not matched to a gene: 10. The CDR3 runs to 14 residues.

In its sample, this clone was seen once. This chain connects TRBV5-1 to TRBJ2-7, with D tentatively TRBD1 or TRBD2 (5 bases each). CDR3 length: 14 amino acids. Deletions cut 0 bases from V and 6 bases from J, with 13 bases between. From germline, CDR1 is SGHRS and CDR2 YFSETQ. CDR3 amino acids: CASSLGDGWGEQYF. Here the CDR3 DNA reads TGCGCCAGCAGCTTGGGGGACGGCTGGGGCGAGCAGTACTTC.

This clone has more than one count but fewer than ten. V and J are TRBV7-2 and TRBJ1-5; no clear D. V was pared by 10 bases and J by 7 bases, with 14 bases between. The germline V gene encodes CDR1 SGHTA and CDR2 FQGNSA. There are 12 residues in the CDR3. CDR3 bases: TGTGCCACCCAGACTAGTGGGCAGCCCCAGCATTTT. Translated: CATQTSGQPQHF.

This CDR3 is CASSLAETYYGYTF. CDR3 sequence (DNA): TGTGCCAGCTCTCTTGCCGAGACTTACTATGGCTACACCTTC. The V and J genes are TRBV18 and TRBJ1-2; no firm D call. The germline V gene has CDR1 KGHSH and CDR2 LQKENI. CDR3 length: 14 amino acids. Trimming left V 6 bases short and J 3 bases short, with 14 bases between.

This clone was found once. This rearrangement joins TRBV11-3 to TRBJ2-1; D possibly uses TRBD1 or TRBD2 (6 bases each). Trimming took 5 bases from V and 4 from J, leaving 15 bases between them. This CDR3 comprises 15 residues. Per the germline V gene, CDR1 is SGHNT and CDR2 is YENEEA. The CDR3 sequence is CASSPGGSIYNEQFF. The CDR3 DNA reads as TGTGCCAGCAGCCCCGGGGGCAGTATTTACAATGAGCAGTTCTTC.

This clone has just one count. The V and J genes are TRBV5-4 and TRBJ2-1; 10 bases are shared with TRBD1. Germline CDR1 is SGHNT and CDR2 is YYREEE (reference sequence). With 4 bases clipped from V and 2 bases from J, the junction kept 12 bases outside the gene matches. CDR3 size: 18 residues. The CDR3 coding sequence is TGTGCCAGCAGCGCGGACAGGGGGTATCCGTATACCTACAATGAGCAGTTCTTC. Translation gives CASSADRGYPYTYNEQFF.

The chain recombines TRBV28 with TRBJ1-2; the match to TRBD1 covers 10 bases. Germline lookup yields CDR1 MDHEN and CDR2 SYDVKM. There are 14 residues in the CDR3. V shed 4 bases, J shed 9 bases, and the junction held 8 bases outside the gene matches. CDR3 sequence: CASSSGTGVIRYTF. The CDR3 DNA sequence: TGTGCCAGCAGTTCCGGGACAGGGGTAATACGCTACACCTTC.

The chain recombines TRBV19 with TRBJ1-5; no definite D call. From germline, CDR1 is LNHDA and CDR2 SQIVND (reference sequence). V was cut by 6 bases and J by 0 bases, with 12 bases left in between. The CDR3 contains 15 residues. DNA for the CDR3: TGTGCCAGTAGCCCTTGGGTGGATAGCAATCAGCCCCAGCATTTT. The encoded protein is CASSPWVDSNQPQHF.

The chain combines TRBV5-1 with TRBJ2-7, with 9 bases fitting TRBD1. Germline V gene lookup returns CDR1 SGHRS and CDR2 YFSETQ. Germline trimming cut 8 bases from V and 9 bases from J; bases unmatched to any gene: 12. This CDR3 spans 13 amino acids. In DNA, the CDR3 is TGCGCCAGTACCCGTACAGGGGGCGGGAGGCAGTACTTC. The encoded protein is CASTRTGGGRQYF.